This T cell receptor (beta chain) appears in the sequencing data of a study of blood T cells in healthy people across ages. Study outcomes and limitations: Donors of long life had a larger count of naive CD4+ cells and greater diversity than aged donors. TCR beta diversity, measured per million T cells, fell in a roughly linear way with age.

This clonotype was detected only a few times. Its cognate antigen is unknown. PCR was performed a second time for about 7 to 11 cycles using a sample-barcoded 5' primer and a J-beta primer mix. TCRdb redid the calling of the 5' RACE reads with MiXCR, one entry per CDR3 protein. The data contain roughly 1 million distinct CDR3 sequences, roughly a quarter of them singletons. These data were also filed under a second study, of T cells of mothers and their children. That source reports: Second-PCR amplification with M1S added sample barcodes and 2-4 random nucleotides. The overlap seen between related mothers and children slightly exceeded that of unrelated pairs, though not significantly.

The sequenced sample consisted of blood. This TCR was sampled from a girl aged 2 to 10 in good health.

Here the CDR3 reads CASCRTVNTGELFF. The CDR3 DNA follows: TGTGCCAGTTGTCGGACGGTGAACACCGGGGAGCTGTTTTTT. This rearrangement joins TRBV28 to TRBJ2-2, with no clear D. This CDR3 is 14 amino acids long. Germline lookup yields CDR1 MDHEN and CDR2 SYDVKM. The ends were cut back, 9 bases at V and 1 base at J, with 12 bases in the middle. The entire variable domain, with the rest obtained from reference TRBV28 and TRBJ2-2, is as follows: DVKVTQSSRYLVKRTGEKVFLECVQDMDHENMFWYRQDPGLGLRLIYFSYDVKMKEKGDIPEGYSVSREKKERFSLILESASTNQTSMYLCASCRTVNTGELFFGEGSRLTVL.